Below, one T cell receptor (beta chain) is given with its context. The target antigen is unknown. The V end lost 5 bases, the J end lost 7 bases, and 18 bases lay between the germline ends. The CDR3 contains 15 residues. Germline V gene lookup returns CDR1 SGHVS and CDR2 FQNEAQ. Assay used: immunoSEQ multiplex PCR; TCRdb lists only in-frame clones, some missing. The sample has 65,000 to 85,000 clones; 60% to 80% are singletons. The source of the sample is a study of radiotherapy plus CTLA-4 blockade in lung cancer. Whole-study results and caveats: TCR clones from tumors expanded in blood after radiotherapy plus ipilimumab.

The chain carries TRBV7-8 and TRBJ1-5; tentatively, D is TRBD1 (5 bases). The specimen comprised peripheral blood, sampled from a patient treated with radiotherapy plus ipilimumab. This sequence originates from a human donor with non-small cell lung cancer whose response to radiotherapy plus ipilimumab could not be evaluated. Some clones in this sample may be carry-over from other donors' samples. CDR3 sequence reads: CASSLSRIGGQPQHF. CDR3 nucleotides: TGTGCCAGCAGCCTAAGCAGGATTGGGGGGCAGCCCCAGCATTTT.